This entry concerns a single TCR beta chain. Its antigen is unknown. Base qualities were left out, and no much larger clone turns up one base away. Per the germline V gene (reference sequence), SGHNT is the CDR1 and YYREEE is the CDR2. Counted from cysteine to phenylalanine, this CDR3 has 14 amino acids. This entry keeps only the CDR3 DNA: 42 bases, framed from base 1. Compared with germline, V lacks 6 bases and J lacks 2 bases; bases without a gene match: 5. Sample time point, as interpreted from the label and publication: week 47, end of study. A 20-mer mutant IDH1 peptide at 300 micrograms in Montanide made up each vaccine dose, which was injected subcutaneously together with topical imiquimod. Patients received eight vaccinations in weeks 1, 3, 5, 7, 11, 15, 19 and 23, corresponding to visits V03 through V10. Newly diagnosed WHO grade 3 or 4 IDH1-mutant astrocytomas showing loss of nuclear ATRX were present in the donors. The samples were drawn from NOA16, a multicentre, single-arm, open-label phase I trial in Germany that tested a mutant IDH1 peptide vaccine in humans for the first time. Genomic DNA for TCRB sequencing was extracted from EDTA blood using the DNeasy Blood and Tissue Kit.

Libraries were prepared through the immunoSEQ multiplex PCR assay. The hsTCRB Kit was used according to the manufacturer's protocol to amplify rearranged TCR beta chain sequences. An Illumina MiSeq was used to sequence the TCRB libraries. From the authors' description of their analysis: The proprietary platform of the kit vendor was used for demultiplexing, trimming and gene mapping. TCRdb took this table from immuneACCESS and kept in-frame rearrangements with V and J called. Such tables lack part of the clones; where checked against another copy, unresolved V genes explain under half of the gap, and the rest is unexplained. The V and J calls and clone size were taken over from that table, and D and trimming were inferred from the DNA. This sample comprises approximately 50,000 clones, about 80% of them detected only once. The ten most abundant clones make up around 4.7% of the sample. This entry is derived from a study of a mutant IDH1 vaccine in newly diagnosed glioma (dated by TCRdb to the early 2020s). The study in broad terms: Vaccination started 4-6 weeks after radiotherapy alone, or was given together with temozolomide cycles in the groups whose treatment included chemotherapy. Before enrollment, most patients had been given radiochemotherapy with temozolomide as standard therapy, while the rest had received either radiotherapy alone or temozolomide alone. The approximately 29 treated patients were 62.5% male and 37.5% female, with a mean age of 40.4 years. The week-35 safety follow-up took place at visit V12, and the week-47 end of study took place at visit V13. For exploratory analyses, longitudinal TCRB deep sequencing was carried out in more than 20 treated patients wherever samples were available. Peripheral blood samples were drawn at six visits, namely V03 (baseline), V05, V07, V10, V12 and V13.

Broad study findings and their caveats: The authors stated that sample limitations prevented analyses of patient blood samples from being reproduced. Pseudoprogression appeared unrelated to alterations in the top peripheral T cell clonotypes detected by TCRB sequencing. Across multiple MHC alleles, vaccine-induced immune responses were seen in more than 80% of patients. PBMC samples for TCRB deep sequencing were selected based on availability.

Sample: PBMCs, taken from a glioma patient whose treatment included an IDH1 peptide vaccine. The V and J segments used are TRBV5-4 and TRBJ2-3, with 8 central nucleotides matching TRBD1. This sequence was found in a woman aged 40 to 50 with glioma. Some clones in this sample may be carry-over from other donors' samples. At the DNA level, the sequence is TGTGCCAGCAATCGGGGACAGGACACAGATACGCAGTATTTT. The translation is CASNRGQDTDTQYF.